This TCR beta chain was recorded in a study of cytomegalovirus exposure and HLA in healthy donors. Study-wide background: Early on, a data release was issued that held 80 million or so unique TCRs from HLA-typed donors.

Study-wide findings and caveats: High specificity and sensitivity for cytomegalovirus status were reported for the classifier.

The V gene end was trimmed by 5 bases and the J gene end by 6 bases; junction bases not matched to a gene: 10. This CDR3 comprises 16 residues. Per the germline V gene, CDR1 is LNHDA and CDR2 is SQIVND (reference sequence). A multiplex PCR was run with 60 Vbeta primers and 13 Jbeta primers. Generated by immunoSEQ multiplex PCR, the TCRdb table keeps only in-frame clones and is missing some. The sample has some 66,000 clones; roughly 76% are singletons. As concerns this clone: Its specificity is unknown.

Sample: PBMCs. The chain uses TRBV19 and TRBJ1-6; 7 nucleotides agree with TRBD1. This TCR derives from a man aged 55 to 70 in good health and CMV-seropositive. The CDR3 sequence is CASSQHEGALNSPLHF. CDR3 in DNA: TGTGCCAGTAGTCAACACGAGGGGGCGCTTAATTCACCCCTCCACTTT.